This T cell receptor beta chain was captured in a study of blood T cells in healthy people across ages (dated by TCRdb to 2015 to 2017). For context, the study as a whole: In model experiments, template switching captured roughly one uniquely barcoded TCR beta cDNA molecule for every two T cells. Four age groups were formed from the donors: young (average approximately 15 years), middle-aged (just under 40), aged (62) and long-lived (approximately 80). Using the same blood draw, the study looked at two additional independent replicas of 1 million unique cDNA reads for two donors, one aged 18 to 30 and the other aged 80 or older. The study measured age-related changes in TCR beta repertoire diversity using deep sequencing normalized with unique cDNA molecular identifiers. Donors of different ages were randomly distributed across sequencing lanes to avoid experimental bias.

The 40 or so donors, aged about 6 to 90 years, were systemically healthy Caucasian individuals from Russia. About 10 milliliters of peripheral blood were collected from each donor into EDTA-treated Vacutainer tubes. Ficoll-Paque density-gradient centrifugation was used to isolate PBMCs, with at least 6.5 million per sample. Trizol reagent was used to extract total RNA from PBMCs, with at least 6 micrograms per sample. For every donor, an aliquot of PBMCs went through flow cytometry to measure the percentages of naive CD45RAhigh/CD27high T cells. Points the paper makes about the study in general: A strong correlation was found between observed TCR beta diversity and the percentage of naive T cells measured by flow cytometry. Conclusive comparison of naive and antigen-experienced compartments was prevented by the profiling of bulk unsorted PBMCs. Compared with the aged group, more naive CD4+ T cells, fewer expanded clones and increased TCR diversity were shown by the long-lived group, suggesting age selection. Observed TCR beta diversity per million T cells fell roughly linearly with age, and a significant reduction was already apparent by age approximately 41. Estimates of total diversity from one million sequenced T cells were regarded as lower bounds and underestimates. Donor CMV infection status was unknown, potentially confounding age-related changes in expanded clonotypes.

In regard to this clonotype: Its antigen specificity is not known. No much larger clone exists at a distance of one base, and base qualities are not known.

V drops 3 bases and J drops 2 bases, leaving 10 bases in between. The CDR3 covers 14 residues, taking in both the cysteine and the phenylalanine. Kept here is only the CDR3 DNA, which spans 42 bases and is read in frame from base 1. Library preparation used 5' RACE. This sample was sequenced with an Illumina HiSeq 2500. The second PCR ran for roughly 7 to 12 cycles and used a J-beta primer mix along with a sample-barcoded 5' primer. A unique molecular identifier was introduced onto each TCR beta cDNA molecule by a template-switch 5' adaptor carrying 12 random nucleotides. Each sample yielded at least 3 million CDR3-containing paired-end reads. First-strand cDNA synthesis was performed from all RNA using the Mint cDNA synthesis kit, with priming by a TRBC-specific oligonucleotide. After uracil-DNA glycosylase treatment, a first 18-cycle PCR used universal primers M1SS and BC2_uni_R on all cDNA. Processing in the source paper ran as follows. Each sample was normalized by randomly selecting 1 million high-quality reads, each carrying a distinct molecular identifier. Reads with shared molecular identifiers were discarded instead of being binned into consensus sequences. MiTCR, set to a Q25 quality threshold and the strictest error-elimination algorithm, was used for CDR3 identification, clonotype clustering and error correction. Lower-bound total TCR beta diversity was estimated with a nonparametric unseen species model using Euler transformation. TCRdb handled the public reads itself, with Q25 trimming in fastp and clone calling in MiXCR, and kept productive beta chains. Here each entry gathers all rows of one CDR3 protein and keeps the most common genes and DNA. TCRdb assigned the V and J calls; the authors' analysis was not used. The sample profile shows approximately 600,000 distinct CDR3 sequences; 58% of them were found once. The ten largest clonotypes hold 30% to 45% of the sample.

This TCR came from a man in his sixties in good health. The sequenced sample was blood. In this chain, TRBV12-3 or TRBV12-4 is recombined with TRBJ2-5, and possibly TRBD1, on 6 matching bases. The DNA sequence follows: TGTGCCAGCAGTTTTGGACAGTTACAAGAGACCCAGTACTTC. Translated, this gives CASSFGQLQETQYF.